The rows below give T cell receptor beta chains drawn from one sample of a study of T cells in Graves' hyperthyroidism and ophthalmopathy. Using its own MiXCR run on the multiplex PCR reads, TCRdb lists one record per CDR3 protein. The sample shows 200,000 to 250,000 distinct CDR3 sequences, roughly 17% of them seen only once. Material: blood. The origin of the receptors is a man in his fifties or sixties with Graves' hyperthyroidism. CDR3s include the opening cysteine and the closing phenylalanine or tryptophan. D genes are given only for firm matches. Clone size is stated in some rows and not others, as once, few, many or a class when expanded.

j_gene | d_gene | v_gene | abundance | len | CDR3aa | CDR3nt
TRBJ1-4 | - | TRBV4-1 | - | 17 | CASSQGRLGGGNEKLFF | TGCGCCAGCAGCCAAGGGCGATTGGGGGGCGGTAATGAAAAACTGTTTTTT
TRBJ2-5 | - | TRBV9 | - | 13 | CASSPRIQETQYF | TGTGCCAGCAGCCCGCGGATCCAAGAGACCCAGTACTTC
TRBJ2-5 | - | TRBV4-2 | once | 12 | CASSQIQETQYF | TGTGCCAGCAGCCAGATACAGGAGACCCAGTACTTC
TRBJ2-7 | - | TRBV12-5 | - | 12 | CASGPSSLEQYF | TGTGCTAGTGGTCCCAGTTCCCTCGAGCAGTACTTC
TRBJ1-3 | - | TRBV7-6 | - | 15 | CASSLGTRSGNTIYF | TGTGCCAGCAGCTTGGGCACTCGCTCTGGAAACACCATATATTTT
TRBJ1-3 | TRBD1 | TRBV28 | many | 15 | CASSSGGVEGNTIYF | TGTGCCAGCAGTTCAGGGGGCGTCGAGGGAAACACCATATATTTT
TRBJ2-7 | - | TRBV7-9 | many | 13 | CASSFPGAYEQYF | TGTGCCAGCAGCTTCCCAGGTGCCTACGAGCAGTACTTC
TRBJ2-7 | - | TRBV6-1 | many | 15 | CASSAVRAGDHEQYF | TGTGCCAGCAGTGCCGTCCGGGCAGGAGACCACGAGCAGTACTTC
TRBJ1-4 | TRBD1 | TRBV28 | many | 14 | CASRPDREREKLFF | TGTGCCAGCAGGCCCGACAGGGAGCGGGAAAAACTGTTTTTT
TRBJ1-4 | TRBD1 | TRBV6-5 | - | 15 | CASSYSGQTSEKLFF | TGTGCCAGCAGTTACTCGGGACAGACTTCTGAAAAACTGTTTTTT
TRBJ1-5 | - | TRBV28 | many | 13 | CASSTDSNQPQHF | TGTGCCAGCAGCACCGATAGCAATCAGCCCCAGCATTTT
TRBJ2-4 | - | TRBV7-2 | - | 14 | CASTPLLAKNIQYF | TGTGCCAGCACCCCCCTGCTAGCCAAAAACATTCAGTACTTC
TRBJ2-3 | - | TRBV18 | many | 14 | CASSLKSRGDTQYF | TGTGCCAGCTCACTCAAGAGTCGGGGCGATACGCAGTATTTT
TRBJ2-3 | TRBD2 | TRBV20-1 | few | 13 | CSERGTTTDTQYF | TGCAGTGAGAGAGGGACTACGACAGATACGCAGTATTTT
TRBJ2-1 | - | TRBV6-5 | many | 12 | CASSYSGGEQFF | TGTGCCAGCAGTTACTCAGGGGGTGAGCAGTTCTTC
TRBJ2-2 | TRBD1 | TRBV5-1 | many | 15 | CASNHRGPGTGELFF | TGCGCCAGCAACCACAGGGGACCAGGGACCGGGGAGCTGTTTTTT
TRBJ2-2 | TRBD1 | TRBV2 | many | 13 | CASRTGLTGELFF | TGTGCCAGCAGGACAGGGCTTACCGGGGAGCTGTTTTTT
TRBJ2-1 | TRBD2 | TRBV12-5 | many | 16 | CASGSLAGGYYNEQFF | TGTGCTAGTGGTTCGTTAGCGGGAGGGTACTACAATGAGCAGTTCTTC
TRBJ1-2 | TRBD1 | TRBV28 | many | 13 | CASSLSDRDGYTF | TGTGCCAGCAGTCTTTCCGACAGGGATGGCTACACCTTC
TRBJ2-1 | TRBD2 | TRBV20-1 | many | 14 | CSAGGLAGYNEQFF | TGCAGTGCTGGAGGACTAGCGGGCTACAATGAGCAGTTCTTC
TRBJ2-3 | TRBD2 | TRBV9 | - | 15 | CASSTSGPSTDTQYF | TGTGCCAGCAGCACTAGCGGGCCGAGCACAGATACGCAGTATTTT
TRBJ2-1 | TRBD2 | TRBV11-1 | many | 17 | CASTPSSAGEGYNEQFF | TGTGCCAGCACCCCGTCCAGCGCGGGAGAGGGCTACAATGAGCAGTTCTTC
TRBJ2-5 | TRBD2 | TRBV20-1 | many | 14 | CSASPTSAQETQYF | TGCAGTGCCTCCCCGACTAGCGCCCAAGAGACCCAGTACTTC
TRBJ1-2 | - | TRBV6-5 | many | 15 | CASSYSPTGINGYTF | TGTGCCAGCAGTTACTCACCGACCGGAATAAATGGCTACACCTTC
TRBJ1-1 | TRBD1 | TRBV3-1 | many | 15 | CASSPPTGSNTEAFF | TGTGCCAGCAGCCCACCGACAGGGAGCAACACTGAAGCTTTCTTT
TRBJ2-1 | TRBD2 | TRBV7-8 | - | 16 | CASSINGLAAYNEQFF | TGTGCCAGCAGCATAAACGGACTAGCAGCCTACAATGAGCAGTTCTTC
TRBJ2-4 | TRBD2 | TRBV20-1 | - | 13 | CSAILAGGDIQYF | TGCAGTGCTATCCTAGCGGGTGGAGACATTCAGTACTTC
TRBJ2-2 | - | TRBV29-1 | - | 12 | CSVDRNTGELFF | TGCAGCGTAGACAGGAACACCGGGGAGCTGTTTTTT
TRBJ2-3 | - | TRBV12-3/TRBV12-4 | many | 12 | CASSPTGDTQYF | TGTGCCAGCAGCCCAACGGGGGATACGCAGTATTTT
TRBJ2-2 | - | TRBV20-1 | few | 14 | CSARRAGNTGELFF | TGCAGTGCCCGACGGGCGGGCAACACCGGGGAGCTGTTTTTT
TRBJ2-3 | - | TRBV7-9 | many | 18 | CASSPLSAGGASTDTQYF | TGTGCCAGCAGCCCTCTCTCGGCTGGCGGGGCAAGCACAGATACGCAGTATTTT